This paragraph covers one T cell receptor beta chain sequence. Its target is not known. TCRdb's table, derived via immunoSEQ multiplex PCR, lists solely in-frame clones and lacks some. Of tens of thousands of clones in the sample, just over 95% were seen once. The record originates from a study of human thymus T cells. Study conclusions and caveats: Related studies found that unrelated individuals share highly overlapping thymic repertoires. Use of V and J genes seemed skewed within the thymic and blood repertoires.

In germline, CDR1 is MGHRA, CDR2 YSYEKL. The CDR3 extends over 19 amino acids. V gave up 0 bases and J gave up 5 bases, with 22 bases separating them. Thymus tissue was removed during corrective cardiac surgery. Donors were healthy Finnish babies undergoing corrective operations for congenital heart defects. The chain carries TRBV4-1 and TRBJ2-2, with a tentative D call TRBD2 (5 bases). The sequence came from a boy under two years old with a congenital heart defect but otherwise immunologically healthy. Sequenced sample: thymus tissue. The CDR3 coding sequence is TGCGCCAGCAGCCAAGATCCGGGTAGAGGGCCCCGGTGGACCGGGGAGCTGTTTTTT. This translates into CASSQDPGRGPRWTGELFF.